This is a list of T cell receptor beta chains from one sample in a study of T cells in Graves' hyperthyroidism and ophthalmopathy. One entry per CDR3 protein, called by TCRdb with MiXCR from the multiplex PCR reads. The sample yields about 360,000 distinct CDR3 sequences, about 12% seen once. Specimen: blood. These receptor sequences come from a young woman with Graves' hyperthyroidism. Each CDR3 is given with its conserved first and last residue. The D gene is left open where the match is weak. Clone size is stated in some rows and not others, as once, few, many or a class when expanded.

v_gene: TRBV15; abundance: many; j_gene: TRBJ2-7; d_gene: TRBD2; len: 17; CDR3aa: CATSSEGGTSGPYEQYF; CDR3nt: TGTGCCACCAGCTCCGAAGGCGGGACTAGCGGGCCCTACGAGCAGTACTTC
v_gene: TRBV6-2/TRBV6-3; abundance: many; j_gene: TRBJ1-6; d_gene: TRBD1; len: 16; CDR3aa: CASTEQGSLANSPLHF; CDR3nt: TGTGCCAGCACCGAACAGGGGAGTTTAGCTAATTCACCCCTCCACTTT
v_gene: TRBV19; abundance: many; j_gene: TRBJ1-1; d_gene: .; len: 14; CDR3aa: CASSILRANTEAFF; CDR3nt: TGTGCCAGTAGTATCCTCAGGGCGAACACTGAAGCTTTCTTT
v_gene: TRBV29-1; abundance: many; j_gene: TRBJ2-1; d_gene: .; len: 11; CDR3aa: CSVAIGTPQFF; CDR3nt: TGCAGCGTAGCGATCGGGACACCGCAGTTCTTC
v_gene: TRBV3-1; abundance: many; j_gene: TRBJ1-5; d_gene: .; len: 13; CDR3aa: CASSQGKWQPQHF; CDR3nt: TGTGCCAGCAGCCAAGGAAAATGGCAGCCCCAGCATTTT
v_gene: TRBV2; abundance: many; j_gene: TRBJ2-5; d_gene: .; len: 13; CDR3aa: CASSTGFYGTQYF; CDR3nt: TGTGCCAGCAGCACAGGGTTTTACGGGACCCAGTACTTC
v_gene: TRBV19; abundance: few; j_gene: TRBJ1-5; d_gene: TRBD1; len: 17; CDR3aa: CASSTQGQGLSNQPQHF; CDR3nt: TGTGCCAGTAGTACACAGGGGCAGGGGCTTAGCAATCAGCCCCAGCATTTT
v_gene: TRBV28; abundance: many; j_gene: TRBJ1-4; d_gene: TRBD1; len: 15; CDR3aa: CASSPPGTGIEKLFF; CDR3nt: TGTGCCAGCAGTCCCCCCGGGACAGGGATTGAAAAACTGTTTTTT
v_gene: TRBV7-2; abundance: .; j_gene: TRBJ2-2; d_gene: .; len: 15; CDR3aa: CASSFEGAVTGELFF; CDR3nt: TGTGCCAGCAGCTTTGAGGGCGCGGTCACCGGGGAGCTGTTTTTT
v_gene: TRBV18; abundance: many; j_gene: TRBJ1-1; d_gene: TRBD1; len: 13; CDR3aa: CASTFHRDREAFF; CDR3nt: TGTGCCAGCACCTTCCACCGGGACAGGGAAGCTTTCTTT
v_gene: TRBV10-3; abundance: many; j_gene: TRBJ1-1; d_gene: .; len: 14; CDR3aa: CAIRPGTLNTEAFF; CDR3nt: TGTGCCATCAGACCCGGGACATTGAACACTGAAGCTTTCTTT
v_gene: TRBV7-2; abundance: many; j_gene: TRBJ2-3; d_gene: .; len: 13; CDR3aa: CASSPGVTDTQYF; CDR3nt: TGTGCCAGCAGCCCCGGGGTCACAGATACGCAGTATTTT
v_gene: TRBV7-2; abundance: many; j_gene: TRBJ2-7; d_gene: TRBD2; len: 18; CDR3aa: CASSLNGRAGGPFDEQYF; CDR3nt: TGTGCCAGCAGCTTAAATGGTCGAGCGGGAGGGCCTTTCGACGAGCAGTACTTC
v_gene: TRBV10-3; abundance: few; j_gene: TRBJ2-2; d_gene: TRBD1; len: 13; CDR3aa: CAIRGDRAWELFF; CDR3nt: TGTGCCATCAGGGGGGACAGGGCGTGGGAGCTGTTTTTT
v_gene: TRBV20-1; abundance: .; j_gene: TRBJ2-1; d_gene: TRBD2; len: 15; CDR3aa: CSAPISGGARNEQFF; CDR3nt: TGCAGTGCTCCTATTAGCGGGGGGGCCCGCAATGAGCAGTTCTTC
v_gene: TRBV7-9; abundance: .; j_gene: TRBJ2-5; d_gene: .; len: 13; CDR3aa: CASSLDQSETQYF; CDR3nt: TGTGCCAGCAGCTTAGATCAGTCAGAGACCCAGTACTTC
v_gene: TRBV10-3; abundance: many; j_gene: TRBJ2-5; d_gene: TRBD1; len: 12; CDR3aa: CAIKGQQETQYF; CDR3nt: TGTGCCATCAAGGGACAGCAAGAGACCCAGTACTTC
v_gene: TRBV7-6; abundance: .; j_gene: TRBJ2-1; d_gene: TRBD2; len: 16; CDR3aa: CASSLAIAGNYNEQFF; CDR3nt: TGTGCCAGCAGCTTAGCTATAGCGGGAAACTACAATGAGCAGTTCTTC
v_gene: TRBV6-2/TRBV6-3; abundance: many; j_gene: TRBJ2-6; d_gene: TRBD1; len: 19; CDR3aa: CASRTLRQGTEAGANVLTF; CDR3nt: TGTGCCAGCAGGACACTTAGACAGGGGACGGAGGCTGGGGCCAACGTCCTGACTTTC
v_gene: TRBV5-1; abundance: many; j_gene: TRBJ1-2; d_gene: TRBD1; len: 15; CDR3aa: CASSEDRTSNYGYTF; CDR3nt: TGCGCCAGCAGCGAGGACAGGACCTCTAACTATGGCTACACCTTC
v_gene: TRBV20-1; abundance: many; j_gene: TRBJ1-5; d_gene: .; len: 15; CDR3aa: CSAREGGGGGQPQHF; CDR3nt: TGCAGTGCTAGAGAGGGGGGAGGAGGCGGTCAGCCCCAGCATTTT
v_gene: TRBV12-3/TRBV12-4; abundance: many; j_gene: TRBJ1-1; d_gene: .; len: 15; CDR3aa: CASRGGNDGNTEAFF; CDR3nt: TGTGCCAGCAGGGGGGGGAATGACGGAAACACTGAAGCTTTCTTT
v_gene: TRBV29-1; abundance: .; j_gene: TRBJ1-2; d_gene: .; len: 15; CDR3aa: CSVEDPPPGRLGYTF; CDR3nt: TGCAGCGTTGAAGACCCCCCCCCGGGACGCCTAGGCTACACCTTC
v_gene: TRBV7-9; abundance: many; j_gene: TRBJ1-1; d_gene: .; len: 13; CDR3aa: CASSLPGGFEAFF; CDR3nt: TGTGCCAGCAGCTTACCGGGTGGATTTGAAGCTTTCTTT
v_gene: TRBV2; abundance: many; j_gene: TRBJ2-1; d_gene: TRBD2; len: 15; CDR3aa: CASSPTTSGRGEQFF; CDR3nt: TGTGCCAGCAGTCCTACGACTAGCGGGAGAGGGGAGCAGTTCTTC
v_gene: TRBV3-1; abundance: many; j_gene: TRBJ2-5; d_gene: .; len: 16; CDR3aa: CASSQDSRVRGETQYF; CDR3nt: TGTGCCAGCAGCCAAGATTCCCGCGTACGGGGGGAGACCCAGTACTTC
v_gene: TRBV19; abundance: many; j_gene: TRBJ1-1; d_gene: .; len: 15; CDR3aa: CASTSLRGVSTEAFF; CDR3nt: TGTGCCAGTACGTCCTTGAGAGGGGTGAGCACTGAAGCTTTCTTT
v_gene: TRBV7-2; abundance: few; j_gene: TRBJ1-1; d_gene: .; len: 15; CDR3aa: CASSLVPGWDTEAFF; CDR3nt: TGTGCCAGCAGCTTAGTGCCAGGGTGGGACACTGAAGCTTTCTTT
v_gene: TRBV7-3; abundance: many; j_gene: TRBJ2-5; d_gene: TRBD1; len: 15; CDR3aa: CASSPQTGSVETQYF; CDR3nt: TGTGCCAGCAGCCCCCAGACAGGGTCGGTAGAGACCCAGTACTTC
v_gene: TRBV7-2; abundance: .; j_gene: TRBJ2-5; d_gene: .; len: 15; CDR3aa: CASSQYGLKQETQYF; CDR3nt: TGTGCCAGCAGCCAATACGGACTCAAACAAGAGACCCAGTACTTC
v_gene: TRBV20-1; abundance: many; j_gene: TRBJ2-7; d_gene: .; len: 17; CDR3aa: CSARDLSGVYPSYEQYF; CDR3nt: TGCAGTGCTAGAGATCTCTCTGGGGTTTACCCCTCCTACGAGCAGTACTTC
v_gene: TRBV6-1; abundance: many; j_gene: TRBJ2-5; d_gene: TRBD2; len: 15; CDR3aa: CASSQGLAGEETQYF; CDR3nt: TGTGCCAGCAGCCAGGGACTAGCGGGAGAAGAGACCCAGTACTTC
v_gene: TRBV7-9; abundance: many; j_gene: TRBJ1-1; d_gene: .; len: 15; CDR3aa: CASSQVGGKNTEAFF; CDR3nt: TGTGCCAGCAGCCAAGTGGGGGGCAAGAACACTGAAGCTTTCTTT